This entry is about one T cell receptor (beta chain). The data derive from a study of blood T cells in healthy people across ages. A sample-barcoded 5' primer and a J-beta primer mix were used in a second PCR of about 7 to 11 cycles. Every sample gave at least 3 million paired-end reads containing CDR3. MiXCR, applied by TCRdb to the 5' RACE reads, yields one record per CDR3 protein. Here the sample spans over a million distinct CDR3 sequences, more than 35% being singletons. The germline V gene has CDR1 DFQATT and CDR2 SNEGSKA (reference sequence). This CDR3 region has 15 residues. The trim removed 5 bases at V and 1 base at J, leaving 8 bases unmatched.

The chain combines TRBV20-1 with TRBJ2-3; 8 bases align to TRBD2. The sequence was collected from a woman aged 55-75 years in good health. Specimen: blood. CDR3 protein: CSAGVREVGTDTQYF. The DNA for the CDR3 is TGCAGTGCTGGGGTGCGGGAGGTTGGCACAGATACGCAGTATTTT.